The 28 T cell receptor beta chains below were found in one sample sequenced in a study of blood T cell repertoires in COVID-19. Repertoires were generated with immunoSEQ multiplex PCR, while TCRdb's copy carries only in-frame clones and drops some. The data show roughly 130,000 clones, around 86% seen once. The sequencing input was peripheral blood. The origin of the receptors is a man aged 40-49 years with acute or convalescent COVID-19.

The chain combines TRBV11-3 with TRBJ1-1, with 7 bases identical to TRBD1. Germline V gene lookup returns CDR1 SGHNT and CDR2 YENEEA. After removal of 5 bases from V and 1 base from J, the junction contained 7 bases not matched to a gene. The CDR3 is made up of 15 amino acids. CDR3 sequence (DNA): TGTGCCAGCAGCCAGACGACAGGGAAGAACACTGAAGCTTTCTTT. This encodes CASSQTTGKNTEAFF.

This clone has only a few counts. This chain uses TRBV6-5 with TRBJ1-1; D call uncertain. Trimming shortened V by 2 bases and J by 8 bases, and 9 bases separated the two germline ends. This CDR3 region has 12 residues. Per the germline V gene, CDR1 is MNHEY and CDR2 is SVGAGI. CDR3 in DNA: TGTGCCAGCAGTTACAATGGCAGAGAAGCTTTCTTT. Translated: CASSYNGREAFF.

V gene TRBV9 combines with J gene TRBJ2-3, with D perhaps matching TRBD1 (6 bases). The CDR3 length is 12 residues. V was trimmed by 3 bases and J by 8 bases, leaving 10 bases between them. Germline V gene lookup returns CDR1 SGDLS and CDR2 YYNGEE. Written as DNA, the CDR3 is TGTGCCAGCAGCGGATCAGGGGCTACGCAGTATTTT. Translating it yields CASSGSGATQYF.

This clone was seen a handful of times. The V and J genes are TRBV4-3 and TRBJ1-2; TRBD1 matches 7 bases. The CDR3 has 15 amino acids. With 0 bases clipped from V and 4 bases from J, the junction kept 5 bases outside the gene matches. Germline V gene lookup returns CDR1 LGHNA and CDR2 YSLEER. CDR3 bases: TGCGCCAGCAGCCAAGAGAGGGGACAGCTCTATGGCTACACCTTC. This translates into CASSQERGQLYGYTF.

The V and J genes are TRBV12-5 and TRBJ2-2; 13 bases are shared with TRBD2. The J segment lost 1 base and the V segment lost 4 bases, leaving 9 bases of the junction unmatched. From germline, CDR1 is LGHNT and CDR2 FRNRAP. This CDR3 is built from 19 residues. The CDR3 protein is CASGSSGLAGVMNTGELFF. The CDR3 nucleotides are TGTGCTAGTGGTTCCTCAGGACTAGCGGGAGTGATGAACACCGGGGAGCTGTTTTTT.

This clone was detected only a few times. The chain joins TRBV4-1 to TRBJ1-1, with 9 bases fitting TRBD1. V trimming: 3 bases; J trimming: 0 bases; junction bases outside the gene matches: 8. The CDR3 runs 17 residues. Germline CDR1 is MGHRA and CDR2 is YSYEKL. The CDR3: CASSHQTGTGMNTEAFF. In DNA, the CDR3 is TGCGCCAGCAGCCACCAGACAGGGACAGGGATGAACACTGAAGCTTTCTTT.

V is TRBV27 and J is TRBJ2-5; the D gene is possibly TRBD2 (5 bases). The V gene's germline CDR1 is MNHEY and CDR2 SMNVEV (reference sequence). V was cut by 6 bases and J by 5 bases, with 16 bases left in between. The CDR3 runs 14 residues. As DNA, the CDR3 is TGTGCCAGCAGACGGGCCGGGGAGATGGAGACCCAGTACTTC. It codes for CASRRAGEMETQYF.

The rearrangement uses TRBV29-1 and TRBJ1-1; 8 bases fit TRBD1. J lost 2 bases, V lost 4 bases, and 9 bases had no gene match. Germline V gene data show CDR1 as SQVTM and CDR2 as ANQGSEA. CDR3 length: 15 amino acids. In DNA, the CDR3 is TGCAGCGTTGTGCGGGACAGGATCGTTAACACTGAAGCTTTCTTT. Residues: CSVVRDRIVNTEAFF.

V is TRBV9 and J is TRBJ1-3, with unresolved D. This CDR3 contains 15 residues. Germline-derived CDR1 and CDR2 are SGDLS and YYNGEE. Trimming took off 0 bases at V and 0 bases at J, with 7 bases between the two ends. The CDR3 DNA is TGTGCCAGCAGCGTAGCCCCGGGCTCTGGAAACACCATATATTTT. It yields the protein CASSVAPGSGNTIYF.

The chain uses TRBV6-6 and TRBJ1-1; no firm D call. Per the germline V gene, CDR1 is MNHNY and CDR2 is SVGAGI (reference sequence). Trimming cost V 2 bases and J 1 base, with 5 bases left between them. The CDR3 length is 13 residues. The CDR3 is CASSYGRNTEAFF. CDR3 coding DNA: TGTGCCAGCAGTTACGGGAGGAACACTGAAGCTTTCTTT.

The chain couples TRBV11-2 to TRBJ1-3; tentative D call: TRBD1 (6 bases). The CDR3 sequence is 16 residues long. Germline CDR1 and CDR2: SGHAT and FQNNGV. The V and J ends lost 5 bases and 2 bases respectively, with 16 bases between them. In DNA, the CDR3 is TGTGCCAGCAGCGGCCGGGACACCGAAACTGGAAACACCATATATTTT. It is translated as CASSGRDTETGNTIYF.

This clone has only one observation. The rearrangement links TRBV5-1 to TRBJ1-2, with TRBD1 identical over 7 bases. CDR3 length: 15 amino acids. Germline V gene data show CDR1 as SGHRS and CDR2 as YFSETQ. V gave up 4 bases and J gave up 8 bases; unmatched junction bases: 14. CDR3: CASSLGDSLTKGYTF. CDR3 in DNA: TGCGCCAGCAGCCTGGGGGACAGCTTGACGAAAGGCTACACCTTC.

V gene TRBV27 combines with J gene TRBJ1-1; D not resolved. This CDR3 is 15 amino acids long. Germline CDR1 MNHEY, CDR2 SMNVEV (reference sequence). Trimming stripped 8 bases from V and 0 bases from J, with 16 bases between. The CDR3 spells CASSPLQSLNTEAFF. CDR3 coding DNA: TGTGCCAGCTCCCCCCTGCAGTCGTTGAACACTGAAGCTTTCTTT.

V usage is TRBV30 and J usage is TRBJ2-4; 8 positions match TRBD2. There are 15 residues in the CDR3. Unmatched junction bases numbered 3, after V lost 2 bases and J lost 0 bases. Germline assignment: CDR1 GTSNPN and CDR2 SVGIG (reference sequence). The CDR3 reads CAWSRLAGAKNIQYF. Here the CDR3 DNA reads TGTGCCTGGAGTCGTCTAGCGGGAGCCAAAAACATTCAGTACTTC.

This sequence joins TRBV24-1 and TRBJ2-3, with TRBD2 matching over 12 bases. Trimming at V came to 3 bases and at J to 3 bases, leaving 0 bases not matched to a gene. Germline V gene lookup returns CDR1 KGHDR and CDR2 SFDVKD. There are 15 residues in the CDR3. The CDR3 spells CATSDTSGRTDTQYF. CDR3 DNA: TGTGCCACCAGTGATACTAGCGGGAGGACAGATACGCAGTATTTT.

This rearrangement joins TRBV9 to TRBJ2-5; tentative D call: TRBD1 (5 bases). Trimming shortened V by 3 bases and J by 1 base, and 10 bases separated the two germline ends. Germline CDR1 reads SGDLS; CDR2 reads YYNGEE. The CDR3 consists of 14 residues. Here the CDR3 reads CASSEGAGQETQYF. In DNA, the CDR3 is TGTGCCAGCAGCGAAGGGGCCGGCCAAGAGACCCAGTACTTC.

The rearrangement links TRBV28 to TRBJ2-1; 11 nucleotides align to TRBD2. The CDR3 runs to 18 residues. Germline trimming cut 7 bases from V and 3 bases from J; bases unmatched to any gene: 14. CDR1 and CDR2 (germline): MDHEN, SYDVKM. The CDR3 sequence: CASTPLGIAGGIYNEQFF. The CDR3 coding sequence is TGTGCCAGCACTCCTCTGGGGATAGCGGGAGGGATCTACAATGAGCAGTTCTTC.

The J gene is TRBJ1-2, the V gene TRBV5-4; tentatively, D is TRBD1 (6 bases). The CDR3 runs to 15 residues. The V end lost 2 bases, the J end lost 3 bases, and 14 bases lay between the germline ends. From germline, CDR1 is SGHNT and CDR2 YYREEE (reference sequence). For the CDR3, the DNA is TGTGCCAGCAGCTTAGCAGGGGTTGATCACTATGGCTACACCTTC. Translation: CASSLAGVDHYGYTF.

The chain couples TRBV19 to TRBJ1-1; 7 nucleotides match TRBD1. The germline CDR1 and CDR2 sequences are LNHDA and SQIVND (reference sequence). The length of the CDR3 is 14 residues. J was trimmed by 0 bases and V by 6 bases; bases with no gene match: 4. DNA for the CDR3: TGTGCCAGTAGCATGGGACAGATGAACACTGAAGCTTTCTTT. This sequence encodes CASSMGQMNTEAFF.

The J gene is TRBJ2-1, the V gene TRBV15; 7 bases are shared with TRBD1. With V trimmed by 2 bases and J by 3 bases, 13 bases remained unmatched. The CDR3 has 18 residues. CDR1 is LNHNV and CDR2 is YYDKDF in the germline V gene (reference sequence). The CDR3 coding sequence is TGTGCCACCAGCAGAACCGCCCGACAGGGCTGGCTCTACAATGAGCAGTTCTTC. The encoded protein is CATSRTARQGWLYNEQFF.

This CDR3 reads CASSAGLAGHNEQFF. CDR3 in DNA: TGTGCCAGCAGCGCGGGACTAGCGGGACACAATGAGCAGTTCTTC. V usage is TRBV7-2 and J usage is TRBJ2-1; 13 positions match TRBD2. This CDR3 is 15 amino acids long. Germline V lookup: CDR1 SGHTA, CDR2 FQGNSA. V gave up 5 bases and J gave up 5 bases; unmatched junction bases: 3.

The chain uses TRBV19 and TRBJ1-6; D might be TRBD1 (6 bases). V lost 5 bases and J 6 bases, leaving 8 bases between the germline ends. This CDR3 has 13 residues. CDR1 is LNHDA, CDR2 SQIVND, per germline (reference sequence). The CDR3 here is CASSEQGNSPLHF. The CDR3, as DNA: TGTGCCAGTAGTGAACAGGGTAATTCACCCCTCCACTTT. Full variable domain (rest looked up from reference TRBV19 and TRBJ1-6): DGGITQSPKYLFRKEGQNVTLSCEQNLNHDAMYWYRQDPGQGLRLIYYSQIVNDFQKGDIAEGYSVSREKKESFPLTVTSAQKNPTAFYLCASSEQGNSPLHFGNGTRLTVT.

The rearrangement joins TRBV5-4 to TRBJ1-2; 7 bases match TRBD1. J was trimmed by 1 base and V by 5 bases; bases with no gene match: 5. This CDR3 contains 14 residues. Germline V gives CDR1 SGHNT, CDR2 YYREEE (reference sequence). CDR3 DNA sequence: TGTGCCAGCAGTACCGGGACAGATAACTATGGCTACACCTTC. As protein: CASSTGTDNYGYTF. Supplemented by reference TRBV5-4 and TRBJ1-2, the full variable domain reads ETGVTQSPTHLIKTRGQQVTLRCSSQSGHNTVSWYQQALGQGPQFIFQYYREEENGRGNFPPRFSGLQFPNYSSELNVNALELDDSALYLCASSTGTDNYGYTFGSGTRLTVV.

This chain links TRBV30 with TRBJ2-2; D perhaps matches TRBD1 (5 bases). The CDR3 has 13 amino acids. Germline assignment: CDR1 GTSNPN and CDR2 SVGIG (reference sequence). Trimming took 4 bases from V and 6 from J, leaving 12 bases between them. CDR3 DNA: TGTGCCTGGATCAGGGTAGGGGCCGGGGAGCTGTTTTTT. Encoded protein: CAWIRVGAGELFF.

The chain couples TRBV18 to TRBJ2-7; tentatively, D is TRBD1 (5 bases). This CDR3 is 15 amino acids long. CDR1 KGHSH and CDR2 LQKENI come from the germline V gene. V shed 4 bases and J shed 3 bases, with 16 bases lying between them. The CDR3 sequence is CASSHISDTGYEQYF. DNA for the CDR3: TGTGCCAGCTCACATATTAGTGACACAGGCTACGAGCAGTACTTC.

The rearrangement uses TRBV27 and TRBJ2-5; 7 nucleotides agree with TRBD1. The CDR3 consists of 14 residues. Germline V gene sequence: CDR1 MNHEY, CDR2 SMNVEV (reference sequence). Unmatched junction bases numbered 9, after V lost 6 bases and J lost 5 bases. The CDR3 sequence: CASSPTGLGETQYF. Written as DNA, the CDR3 is TGTGCCAGCAGCCCGACAGGGCTTGGGGAGACCCAGTACTTC.

The rearrangement links TRBV20-1 to TRBJ1-2, with D maybe TRBD1 (6 bases). V was pared by 5 bases and J by 8 bases, with 12 bases between. CDR1 is DFQATT, CDR2 SNEGSKA, per germline (reference sequence). This CDR3 contains 11 residues. CDR3 sequence: CSAYREGGYTF. For the CDR3, the DNA is TGCAGTGCTTACAGGGAGGGAGGCTACACCTTC.

This sequence joins TRBV11-3 and TRBJ2-3; weak D call: TRBD1 (6 bases). The germline V gene has CDR1 SGHNT and CDR2 YENEEA. This CDR3 contains 19 residues. V lost 6 bases and J 2 bases, leaving 27 bases between the germline ends. CDR3 residues: CASSPSPRTETPITDTQYF. CDR3 coding DNA: TGTGCCAGCAGTCCCAGTCCTCGGACAGAGACACCCATCACAGATACGCAGTATTTT.